This T cell receptor (beta chain) was obtained from a study of T cell clonotyping in hematopoietic cell transplantation. General study results and limits: CD4 and CD8 repertoire contributions could not be separated without sorting. Recipient TCR diversity dropped after transplant; expanded clonotypes rose from day 30 to 180. Graft donor and pretransplant recipient Inverse Simpson Index values predicted broader posttransplant TCR diversity. Few recipient clonotypes overlapped donors; over 95% were de novo at given depth.

Here immunoSEQ multiplex PCR was the method, and the copy in TCRdb shows in-frame clones only, minus some. The sample lists about 69,000 clones, 85% to 95% seen once, with roughly 1.5% in the top ten. A remark on this clone: As yet, its antigen is unknown.

CDR3 size: 15 residues. Germline V lookup: CDR1 MNHEY, CDR2 SVGAGI. Deletions cut 0 bases from V and 3 bases from J, with 10 bases between. The sample comprised peripheral blood mononuclear cells. This chain uses TRBV6-5 with TRBJ2-3; no firm D call. The TCR sequence derives from a man aged 50-60 years in good health. Some clones in this sample may be carry-over from other donors' samples. The CDR3 DNA follows: TGTGCCAGCAGTTACTCCGAGCCCTGGACAGATACGCAGTATTTT. Translation: CASSYSEPWTDTQYF.